Listed below are T cell receptor beta chains from one sample, sequenced in a study of shared clonotypes between healthy human individuals. The protocol was immunoSEQ multiplex PCR, while the TCRdb copy is restricted to in-frame clones and leaves out a portion. The sample shows approximately 530,000 clones, about 96% of them seen only once. What was sequenced was naive CD4+ T cells sorted from blood. Receptor source: a woman between 25 and 40 years old in good health. CDR3s include the opening cysteine and the closing phenylalanine or tryptophan. The D gene is left open where the match is weak. The size field is filled for only some rows; it gives once, few, many or a size class.

d_gene	j_gene	len	v_gene	abundance	CDR3nt	CDR3aa
TRBD2	TRBJ2-7	16	TRBV18	-	TGTGCCAGCTCACCTCTTCCTCGGACTAGCGGACACGAGCAGTACTTC	CASSPLPRTSGHEQYF
TRBD2	TRBJ2-7	15	TRBV28	-	TGTGCCAGCAGTTTAAGTGCTAGCGGAGTATACGAGCAGTACTTC	CASSLSASGVYEQYF
TRBD2	TRBJ2-3	17	TRBV28	-	TGTGCCAGCAGTCCTGGACTAGCGGGCATCTCGGTGGATACGCAGTATTTT	CASSPGLAGISVDTQYF
TRBD1	TRBJ2-7	14	TRBV29-1	once	TGCAGCGTTGTAGACAGGGGGCTCATATACGAGCAGTACTTC	CSVVDRGLIYEQYF
-	TRBJ2-2	13	TRBV11-2	-	TGTGCCAGCAGCTTAGCCAGGACCGGGGAGCTGTTTTTT	CASSLARTGELFF
-	TRBJ1-5	20	TRBV28	-	TGTGCCAGCAGTTTACTACTTCTTGTACAGGGAGGGGATAGCAATCAGCCCCAGCATTTT	CASSLLLLVQGGDSNQPQHF
-	TRBJ2-7	15	TRBV7-9	once	TGTGCCAGCAGCTTATCCCCAACTGGGGTCTACGAGCAGTACTTC	CASSLSPTGVYEQYF
TRBD2	TRBJ2-1	17	TRBV4-1	-	TGCGCCAGCAGCCAAGTGAGTAGCGGGAGCTCCTACAATGAGCAGTTCTTC	CASSQVSSGSSYNEQFF
-	TRBJ2-7	14	TRBV5-4	-	TGTGCCAGCAGCTTGGGACCTCTACCGCGCGAGCAGTACTTC	CASSLGPLPREQYF
-	TRBJ2-1	15	TRBV10-3	-	TGTGCCATCAGTGATGGAGGGACCACCTACAATGAGCAGTTCTTC	CAISDGGTTYNEQFF
-	TRBJ2-4	16	TRBV19	-	TGTGCCAGTAGTATTGGCCAGGAACGGGCCAAAAACATTCAGTACTTC	CASSIGQERAKNIQYF
TRBD1	TRBJ1-5	14	TRBV2	few	TGTGCCAGCGGAGGGGACAGGGGTAATCAGCCCCAGCATTTT	CASGGDRGNQPQHF
TRBD1	TRBJ1-5	14	TRBV18	-	TGTGCCAGCTCAACCGGGACAGAGCATCAGCCCCAGCATTTT	CASSTGTEHQPQHF
TRBD2	TRBJ2-3	19	TRBV7-9	-	TGTGCCAGCAGCTTAGCGTCAAAGGGAGCGGGGCCCTTAACAGATACGCAGTATTTT	CASSLASKGAGPLTDTQYF
TRBD1	TRBJ1-5	14	TRBV28	-	TGTGCCAGCAGGCAAACAGGGGAGAATCAGCCCCAGCATTTT	CASRQTGENQPQHF
-	TRBJ1-1	15	TRBV5-1	-	TGCGCCAGCAGCCCCAGGTCGGGGGTGAACACTGAAGCTTTCTTT	CASSPRSGVNTEAFF
TRBD2	TRBJ2-7	15	TRBV9	-	TGTGCCAGCAGCGTAGGCCTAGCGGGAGAAGGCGAGCAGTACTTC	CASSVGLAGEGEQYF
TRBD1	TRBJ2-5	15	TRBV7-9	once	TGTGCCAGCAGCTTAATACAGGGGGCGGCAGAGACCCAGTACTTC	CASSLIQGAAETQYF
TRBD1	TRBJ2-5	15	TRBV18	-	TGTGCCAGCTCAACACTGGGACAGGTGCAAGAGACCCAGTACTTC	CASSTLGQVQETQYF
-	TRBJ2-1	14	TRBV29-1	-	TGCAGCGTTGAGGCCCCAAGTTCCCCAGTAATCCAGTTCTTC	CSVEAPSSPVIQFF
TRBD2	TRBJ2-4	16	TRBV7-9	-	TGTGCCAGCAGCATTAGCGGGAGTGATGCCAAAAACATTCAGTACTTC	CASSISGSDAKNIQYF
-	TRBJ1-4	17	TRBV18	-	TGTGCCAGCTCCCGCCCTGATGGGACGGTGTCTAATGAAAAACTGTTTTTT	CASSRPDGTVSNEKLFF